These 14 T cell receptor beta chains originate from one sample sequenced in a study of blood T cell repertoires in COVID-19 (dated by TCRdb to about 2020). Library generation was performed with the immunoSEQ multiplex PCR assay. TCRdb retrieved this table from immuneACCESS and kept in-frame rearrangements only. Not all clones are present; in checked studies, unresolved V genes account for under half, and no reason is known for the remainder. For this sample the table gives under 20,000 clones, of which approximately 93% were detected only once. The ten largest make up approximately 5% of the sample. The material sequenced was peripheral blood. Receptor source: a human donor in a cohort sampled during active COVID-19.

This sequence joins TRBV28 and TRBJ2-3; D possibly corresponds to TRBD1 (6 bases). V lost 0 bases to trimming and J lost 10 bases, with 11 bases between them. The CDR3 spans 13 residues. Germline assignment: CDR1 MDHEN and CDR2 SYDVKM. The CDR3 DNA sequence: TGTGCCAGCAGTTTATGGGACAGTGGGCCGCAGTATTTT. It encodes CASSLWDSGPQYF.

The chain employs TRBV9 and TRBJ2-3; weak D call: TRBD2 (6 bases). Germline CDR1 SGDLS, CDR2 YYNGEE. The V gene lost 0 bases and the J gene lost 0 bases, with 14 bases spanning the gap. CDR3 length: 17 amino acids. The CDR3 sequence is CASSVGGSGVSTDTQYF. Written as DNA, the CDR3 is TGTGCCAGCAGCGTAGGAGGATCGGGGGTTAGCACAGATACGCAGTATTTT.

The rearrangement links TRBV7-9 to TRBJ1-4, with TRBD1 matching over 7 bases. J gave up 8 bases and V 4 bases, and 16 bases lay outside the gene matches. Germline CDR1 is SEHNR and CDR2 is FQNEAQ (reference sequence). This CDR3 spans 17 amino acids. The chain's CDR3 is CASSSSSLYRGREKLFF. The CDR3 DNA reads TGTGCCAGCAGCTCCAGTTCACTTTACAGGGGAAGGGAAAAACTGTTTTTT.

V is TRBV4-1 and J is TRBJ1-3; the D gene is possibly TRBD1 (5 bases). Trimming stripped 4 bases from V and 4 bases from J, with 11 bases between. The length of the CDR3 is 14 residues. Germline CDR1 MGHRA, CDR2 YSYEKL. Here the CDR3 DNA reads TGCGCCAGCAGCCCATGGCAGGGAGGAAACACCATATATTTT. Translation gives CASSPWQGGNTIYF.

Here the CDR3 reads CASRERGGPYEQYF. CDR3 sequence (DNA): TGTGCCAGTAGAGAGCGGGGCGGTCCCTACGAGCAGTACTTC. V gene TRBV19 combines with J gene TRBJ2-7; 7 bases are shared with TRBD2. The CDR3 is made up of 14 amino acids. The germline gives CDR1 LNHDA, CDR2 SQIVND (reference sequence). The V segment lost 6 bases and the J segment 2 bases; nucleotides outside the gene matches: 7.

The genes are TRBV9 and TRBJ2-2, with 10 positions matching TRBD2. Germline-derived CDR1 and CDR2 are SGDLS and YYNGEE. Trimming cost V 2 bases and J 9 bases; bases outside gene matches: 7. CDR3 length: 15 residues. CDR3 sequence reads: CASSVASGGLRELFF. CDR3 sequence (DNA): TGTGCCAGCAGCGTGGCTAGCGGGGGTCTACGGGAGCTGTTTTTT. Based on the CDR3 plus reference TRBV9 and TRBJ2-2, the full variable domain is DSGVTQTPKHLITATGQRVTLRCSPRSGDLSVYWYQQSLDQGLQFLIQYYNGEERAKGNILERFSAQQFPDLHSELNLSSLELGDSALYFCASSVASGGLRELFFGEGSRLTVL.

The gene calls are TRBV24-1 and TRBJ2-3; perhaps TRBD2 as D (6 bases). Germline CDR1 and CDR2: KGHDR and SFDVKD. Trimming took off 10 bases at V and 5 bases at J, with 15 bases between the two ends. This CDR3 is built from 13 residues. The CDR3 loop reads CATGTFEGDTQYF. The CDR3 coding sequence is TGTGCCACGGGGACTTTCGAGGGAGATACGCAGTATTTT.

The rearrangement links TRBV7-8 to TRBJ2-3; 8 bases agree with TRBD2. The CDR3 is 15 amino acids. Losses at the gene ends were 6 bases for V and 2 bases for J; bases not matched to a gene: 7. Germline CDR1 and CDR2: SGHVS and FQNEAQ. CDR3 amino acids: CASRSAGVPTDTQYF. The CDR3 DNA is TGTGCCAGCAGATCAGCGGGAGTCCCCACAGATACGCAGTATTTT.

V gene TRBV19 combines with J gene TRBJ1-1, with a possible D match to TRBD1 (5 bases). Germline V CDR1 and CDR2: LNHDA, SQIVND (reference sequence). V was cut by 6 bases and J by 1 base, with 9 bases left in between. The CDR3 is 13 amino acids. As DNA, the CDR3 is TGTGCCAGTAGACCAGGGTGGAACACTGAAGCTTTCTTT. Translating gives CASRPGWNTEAFF.

This clone appeared once. The chain uses TRBV19 and TRBJ2-7, with 12 bases identical to TRBD2. The CDR3 length is 15 residues. J lost 6 bases, V lost 8 bases, and 11 bases had no gene match. Germline V gene sequence: CDR1 LNHDA, CDR2 SQIVND (reference sequence). CDR3 protein: CASPKPGLAGPEQYF. As DNA, the CDR3 is TGTGCCAGTCCAAAACCGGGACTAGCGGGCCCCGAGCAGTACTTC.

The chain uses TRBV5-1 and TRBJ2-3; 10 bases fit TRBD2. CDR3 length: 15 residues. V was clipped by 5 bases and J by 5 bases; unmatched bases: 8. Germline assignment: CDR1 SGHRS and CDR2 YFSETQ. The CDR3 DNA follows: TGCGCCAGCAGAAGCGGGGGGGCCAGATTAGATACGCAGTATTTT. Translating gives CASRSGGARLDTQYF.

The chain recombines TRBV4-3 with TRBJ2-3; perhaps TRBD2 as D (6 bases). Trimming stripped 0 bases from V and 3 bases from J, with 7 bases between. The CDR3 runs 14 residues. CDR1 and CDR2 from the germline V gene are LGHNA and YSLEER. CDR3 sequence reads: CASSQDAGTDTQYF. CDR3 coding DNA: TGCGCCAGCAGCCAAGATGCGGGGACAGATACGCAGTATTTT.

V gene TRBV5-1 combines with J gene TRBJ1-3, with 7 bases fitting TRBD1. The ends lost 4 bases at V and 2 bases at J; junction bases unmatched: 6. In germline, CDR1 is SGHRS, CDR2 YFSETQ. The CDR3 totals 15 residues. CDR3 loop: CASSTDRAPGNTIYF. The CDR3 DNA reads as TGCGCCAGCAGCACCGACAGGGCCCCTGGAAACACCATATATTTT.

This chain links TRBV14 with TRBJ2-3; 11 bases align to TRBD2. The CDR3 runs to 17 residues. V lost 5 bases and J lost 0; bases outside the gene matches: 7. Germline CDR1 SGHDN, CDR2 FVKESK. The CDR3 reads CASSSGLAGHSTDTQYF. The CDR3 bases are TGTGCCAGCAGCTCCGGACTAGCGGGCCATAGCACAGATACGCAGTATTTT.